This T cell receptor beta chain came from a study of cytotoxic CD8 clonotypes in ibrutinib-treated CLL. Study-wide context: In all, 10 to 11 patients were relapsed/refractory, approximately 14 were treatment-naive and fewer than 18 were IGHV unmutated. Timing of response sample collection was a median around eleven months after treatment start, with a range of 6 to 36. Study-level points and caveats: Sustained-remission patients were sampled at one set of times and progressing patients at different ones.

With regard to this clone: The antigen is undetermined. Other nucleotide sequences in the sample specify the same CDR3.

Profiling relied on immunoSEQ multiplex PCR, and the TCRdb table lists in-frame clones only, not all of them. The repertoire holds approximately 150,000 clones, about 84% seen once, with roughly 4.5% in the top ten. This CDR3 has 15 residues. Germline loops: CDR1 KGHSH, CDR2 LQKENI. V lost 2 bases and J 1 base, leaving 9 bases between the germline ends. Approximately 1.9 micrograms of genomic DNA, which was extracted from cryopreserved PBMCs, served as the material used for the TCR beta libraries. Sequencing was performed on PBMCs, taken after 24 months of ibrutinib treatment. This rearrangement joins TRBV18 to TRBJ1-5, with D tentatively TRBD1 (6 bases). The source is a human donor with chronic lymphocytic leukemia. CDR3 sequence (DNA): TGTGCCAGCTCACCAACAGGGAACAGCAATCAGCCCCAGCATTTT. Translation gives CASSPTGNSNQPQHF.